The TCR beta chain described here comes from a study of HIV-infected patients and healthy controls. This clonotype was detected many times. Antigen unknown. Overall study findings and caveats: Mean usage of eight alpha and eight beta V genes differed significantly in HIV-infected patients versus controls. In healthy controls, MAIT alpha CDR3s were common; in HIV+ repertoires, severely depleted.

About 500 ng RNA was reverse transcribed with alpha and beta constant-region primers. Alpha and beta chain libraries were made separately by chain-specific third strand synthesis with multiplexing indices. A 12-nucleotide barcode per molecule came from two concatenated random hexamers added pre-amplification. Via MiXCR, TCRdb re-called the 5' RACE reads, giving one row per CDR3 protein. The sample holds some 20,000 distinct CDR3 sequences, approximately 7.7% seen once. Antiretroviral therapy had run roughly three months, about 14 weeks, before follow-up blood collection. Whole blood was used without fractionation, so all unsorted peripheral T cells were included. Germline CDR1 DFQATT, CDR2 SNEGSKA (reference sequence). This CDR3 has 15 amino acids. Germline trimming cut 5 bases from V and 5 bases from J; bases unmatched to any gene: 8.

Material: blood, obtained during antiretroviral therapy. The receptor was isolated from an adult with HIV infection. The chain couples TRBV20-1 to TRBJ2-5; 13 bases align to TRBD2. The CDR3 reads CSAGLAGASWETQYF. CDR3 nucleotides: TGCAGTGCTGGACTAGCGGGAGCCTCGTGGGAGACCCAGTACTTC.